Listed below are T cell receptor beta chains from one sample, sequenced in a study of T cells in Graves' hyperthyroidism and ophthalmopathy. TCRdb reprocessed the multiplex PCR reads via MiXCR and lists one record per CDR3 protein. The sample lists hundreds of thousands of distinct CDR3 sequences, roughly 15% occurring once. The sequenced material came from blood. The receptor set was obtained from a man aged 18 to 30 with Graves' ophthalmopathy. Each CDR3 is given with its conserved first and last residue. The order of the fields is J gene, V gene, D gene, CDR3 length, clone size, CDR3 DNA, CDR3 protein. The D gene is left open where the match is weak. Size is stated for part of the rows, as once, few or many counts, or as a class when the clone is expanded.

>TRBJ1-2|TRBV7-3|TRBD1|14|many
TGTGCCAGCAGCTTCGGACAGGGGTCGGGCGGCTACACCTTC
CASSFGQGSGGYTF
>TRBJ2-6|TRBV24-1|TRBD1|16|NA
TGTGCCACCAGTGATAGGACAGGGTCAGGGGCCAACGTCCTGACTTTC
CATSDRTGSGANVLTF
>TRBJ2-2|TRBV7-9|TRBD2|18|NA
TGTGCCAGCAGCTTAGATCCTAGCGGGAGATCCAACACCGGGGAGCTGTTTTTT
CASSLDPSGRSNTGELFF
>TRBJ2-3|TRBV5-1|TRBD2|16|many
TGCGCCAGCAGCGGGGGACTAGCGGGGGGTGGAGATACGCAGTATTTT
CASSGGLAGGGDTQYF
>TRBJ2-5|TRBV7-9|NA|14|many
TGTGCCAGCAGCCACGGGTGGCGTAAAGAGACCCAGTACTTC
CASSHGWRKETQYF
>TRBJ2-7|TRBV6-5|NA|13|many
TGTGCCAGCAGTTACCGCGGACCCCTCGAGCAGTACTTC
CASSYRGPLEQYF
>TRBJ2-6|TRBV6-1|NA|12|many
TGTGCCAGTACAACTGGGGCCAACGTCCTGACTTTC
CASTTGANVLTF
>TRBJ2-3|TRBV12-3/TRBV12-4|NA|15|many
TGTGCCAGCAGATCACCACGGACCCACACAGATACGCAGTATTTT
CASRSPRTHTDTQYF
>TRBJ1-6|TRBV10-1|TRBD1|17|NA
TGCGCCAGCAGTGAACTGGGGGACAGCTTCTATAATCCACCCCTCCACTTT
CASSELGDSFYNPPLHF
>TRBJ2-1|TRBV6-6|TRBD1|16|few
TGTGCCAGCAGTTACCCCACGACAGGGTTGGACAATGAGCAGTTCTTC
CASSYPTTGLDNEQFF
>TRBJ2-2|TRBV6-2/TRBV6-3|TRBD2|17|NA
TGTGCCAGCAGAATGTTGGCGGGAGGGCCGAGGACCGGGGAGCTGTTTTTT
CASRMLAGGPRTGELFF
>TRBJ2-3|TRBV19|NA|11|few
TGTGCCAGTAGTATAAGAGATACGCAGTATTTT
CASSIRDTQYF
>TRBJ2-1|TRBV19|NA|16|many
TGTGCCAGTAGTACCTCGGGACTGAGCTCCTACAATGAGCAGTTCTTC
CASSTSGLSSYNEQFF
>TRBJ2-7|TRBV5-1|NA|14|many
TGCGCCAGCAGCTTGGCGTCAGCCTCCTACGAGCAGTACTTC
CASSLASASYEQYF
>TRBJ2-7|TRBV5-1|TRBD2|15|many
TGCGCCAGCAGCATCCAAGGGCTAGCGGGTGGCGAGCAGTACTTC
CASSIQGLAGGEQYF
>TRBJ1-2|TRBV5-1|NA|15|NA
TGCGCCAGCAACTTGGTCAGGCCGCCTAACTATGGCTACACCTTC
CASNLVRPPNYGYTF
>TRBJ2-4|TRBV6-2/TRBV6-3|TRBD2|16|many
TGTGCCAGCAGTTATTGGCCTAGCGGGAGCTTGGACATTCAGTACTTC
CASSYWPSGSLDIQYF
>TRBJ1-1|TRBV5-1|TRBD1|16|NA
TGCGCCAGCAGCTTGGGGACAGGGGGCAAGAACACTGAAGCTTTCTTT
CASSLGTGGKNTEAFF
>TRBJ2-1|TRBV2|NA|15|many
TGTGCCAGCAGCGATTTGGGACTTAACTACAATGAGCAGTTCTTC
CASSDLGLNYNEQFF
>TRBJ2-3|TRBV3-1|TRBD2|15|many
TGTGCCAGCAGCCAACTACTAGCGGCCACAGATACGCAGTATTTT
CASSQLLAATDTQYF
>TRBJ2-4|TRBV13|TRBD2|15|many
TGTGCCAGCCGAAAGCGGGGGGTAGCCAAAAACATTCAGTACTTC
CASRKRGVAKNIQYF
>TRBJ2-1|TRBV4-1|TRBD2|17|few
TGCGCCAGCAGTCCCACGGGACTAGCGGGAGGGTACAATGAGCAGTTCTTC
CASSPTGLAGGYNEQFF
>TRBJ2-1|TRBV12-3/TRBV12-4|NA|14|many
TGTGCCAGCAGTTATGGTCAGGGATTGGATGAGCAGTTCTTC
CASSYGQGLDEQFF
>TRBJ1-2|TRBV6-1|TRBD1|14|many
TGTGCCAGCAGTGAGTTGGACAGGACCTATGGCTACACCTTC
CASSELDRTYGYTF
>TRBJ2-3|TRBV7-9|NA|13|many
TGTGCCAGCAGCTTATTAGGCACAGATACGCAGTATTTT
CASSLLGTDTQYF
>TRBJ1-6|TRBV20-1|TRBD1|13|many
TGCAGTGCCCTAGGACAGGGATATTCACCCCTCCACTTT
CSALGQGYSPLHF
>TRBJ2-7|TRBV9|NA|15|NA
TGTGCCAGCAGCCGGACATTCCCAGGGGCCTACGAGCAGTACTTC
CASSRTFPGAYEQYF
>TRBJ2-3|TRBV5-1|TRBD1|14|many
TGCGCCAGCAGCCCGCAGGGGGCTAAAGATACGCAGTATTTT
CASSPQGAKDTQYF
>TRBJ2-2|TRBV3-1|NA|11|many
TGTGCCAGCAGCCACACCGGGGAGCTGTTTTTT
CASSHTGELFF
>TRBJ2-7|TRBV6-1|NA|13|many
TGTGCCAGCAGTTTCCGGGGTGGGTACGAGCAGTACTTC
CASSFRGGYEQYF
>TRBJ2-7|TRBV3-1|NA|12|few
TGTGCCAGCAGCCAAGATCTAGGCGGGCAGTACTTC
CASSQDLGGQYF
>TRBJ2-5|TRBV6-1|TRBD2|15|many
TGTGCCAGCAGTCAGAGACTAGCGGGGAGGGAGACCCAGTACTTC
CASSQRLAGRETQYF
>TRBJ2-7|TRBV10-1|NA|13|NA
TGCGCCAGCAGTGCGAAATCGGACACTGAGCAGTACTTC
CASSAKSDTEQYF
>TRBJ1-6|TRBV5-6|TRBD1|14|few
TGTGCCAGCAGCCCCGGGACAGGAGGCTCACCCCTCCACTTT
CASSPGTGGSPLHF
>TRBJ1-1|TRBV10-3|NA|12|NA
TGTGCCATCAGTGGGGCCGGGAGTGAAGCTTTCTTT
CAISGAGSEAFF
>TRBJ2-1|TRBV14|TRBD2|17|many
TGTGCCAGCAGCCCAAGACTAGCCGGCCAGTTCTACAATGAGCAGTTCTTC
CASSPRLAGQFYNEQFF
>TRBJ2-6|TRBV18|NA|14|many
TGTGCCAGCTCACCCGGGTCAGGGGCCAACGTCCTGACTTTC
CASSPGSGANVLTF
>TRBJ2-3|TRBV2|NA|11|many
TGTGCCAGCGGGACCCACAATACGCAGTATTTT
CASGTHNTQYF
>TRBJ2-1|TRBV7-8|TRBD2|19|many
TGTGCCAGCAGCTTAGGAGAGGGACTAGCGGCTAGCTCCTACAATGAGCAGTTCTTC
CASSLGEGLAASSYNEQFF
>TRBJ2-7|TRBV7-8|NA|15|many
TGTGCCAGCAGCTTAGTGGCTACGAGCTCCTACGAGCAGTACTTC
CASSLVATSSYEQYF
>TRBJ2-3|TRBV12-3/TRBV12-4|TRBD2|13|many
TGTGCCAGCAGTTTATACGGGGGGGATACGCAGTATTTT
CASSLYGGDTQYF
>TRBJ1-5|TRBV6-1|NA|11|few
TGTGCCAGCAGGACAGGCCAGCCCCAGCATTTT
CASRTGQPQHF
>TRBJ2-5|TRBV7-9|TRBD2|14|many
TGTGCCAGCAGCTTAGGGCTAGCGGAAGAGACCCAGTACTTC
CASSLGLAEETQYF
>TRBJ2-2|TRBV13|NA|16|few
TGTGCCAGCAGCTCACCCAGGGGCCAGCACCCCGGGGAGCTGTTTTTT
CASSSPRGQHPGELFF
>TRBJ2-5|TRBV5-1|NA|14|many
TGTGCCAGCAGCTTGGAGGTGGGATGGGGAACCCAGTACTTC
CASSLEVGWGTQYF
>TRBJ2-3|TRBV12-3/TRBV12-4|NA|13|many
TGTGCCAGCAGACTTCTTATCACAGATACGCAGTATTTT
CASRLLITDTQYF
>TRBJ1-1|TRBV12-3/TRBV12-4|NA|14|few
TGTGCCAGCAGTTTATTCCTGGGGGGCACTGAAGCTTTCTTT
CASSLFLGGTEAFF
>TRBJ2-7|TRBV4-1|TRBD1|16|many
TGCGCCAGCAGCCAAGTTGGGACAGGGGATTTCTACGAGCAGTACTTC
CASSQVGTGDFYEQYF
>TRBJ2-7|TRBV12-3/TRBV12-4|NA|12|many
TGTGCCAGCAGCAGGGAAAGTGAGGAGCAGTACTTC
CASSRESEEQYF
>TRBJ1-5|TRBV11-2|NA|17|many
TGTGCCAGCAGCTTAGACCACCAGGGGATGGGCAATCAGCCCCAGCATTTT
CASSLDHQGMGNQPQHF
>TRBJ2-5|TRBV6-1|TRBD2|15|many
TGTGCCAGCAGTGAGACTAGCGGGCTCGGAGAGACCCAGTACTTC
CASSETSGLGETQYF
>TRBJ2-5|TRBV11-2|NA|14|NA
TGTGCCAGCAGCTTCAATCTGGGACAAGAGACCCAGTACTTC
CASSFNLGQETQYF
>TRBJ2-2|TRBV5-1|TRBD1|15|NA
TGCGCCACTTCGGACAGGGGGGTGAACACCGGGGAGCTGTTTTTT
CATSDRGVNTGELFF
>TRBJ1-2|TRBV3-1|NA|13|many
TGTGCCAGCAGCCAAAACAGGGACTATGGCTACACCTTC
CASSQNRDYGYTF
>TRBJ2-1|TRBV5-1|NA|15|many
TGCGCCAGCAGCTTGGACGTCCGGGACAACAATGAGCAGTTCTTC
CASSLDVRDNNEQFF
>TRBJ2-2|TRBV24-1|NA|13|many
TGTGCCACCAGGGACAGCAACACCGGGGAGCTGTTTTTT
CATRDSNTGELFF
>TRBJ2-1|TRBV29-1|TRBD2|14|many
TGCAGCGTTGAAGGGACTAGCGAATACAATGAGCAGTTCTTC
CSVEGTSEYNEQFF
>TRBJ1-6|TRBV20-1|NA|14|NA
TGCAGTGCTAGAAGCGCGGAGCAAAATTCACCCCTCCACTTT
CSARSAEQNSPLHF
>TRBJ2-3|TRBV7-8|TRBD2|16|many
TGTGCCAGCAGCGGAGGGGCGGGAGGATACACAGATACGCAGTATTTT
CASSGGAGGYTDTQYF
>TRBJ2-1|TRBV14|TRBD2|16|NA
TGTGCCAGCAGCCAAGGCGTGACTAGCGGGAGCCATGAGCAGTTCTTC
CASSQGVTSGSHEQFF